A single T cell receptor (beta chain) is shown here with its context. Its antigen is not known. J gave up 6 bases and V 1 base, and 11 bases lay outside the gene matches. Germline lookup yields CDR1 SGHAT and CDR2 FQNNGV. The CDR3 length is 17 residues. The data were taken from a study of cytomegalovirus exposure and HLA in healthy donors. Study conclusions and caveats: A later analysis showed HLA-associated TCR beta chains outstripping equally common others in clonal expansion. Earlier analysis found most TCR beta V segments productive about 87% or about 30% of the time. Certain indistinguishable V segments, among them TRBV6-2 and TRBV6-3, were excluded.

This PCR relied on a set of 60 Vbeta primers and 13 Jbeta primers. Sequencing was performed with immunoSEQ multiplex PCR; in TCRdb, only in-frame clones are kept and a portion is missing. The repertoire shows about 210,000 clones; the top ten hold about 1%. The source is a woman aged 25 to 39 in good health and CMV-seropositive. Sequenced sample: PBMCs. The V call is TRBV11-2, the J call TRBJ2-5, with 10 bases lining up with TRBD2. The CDR3: CASSLVSGRAGWKTQYF. CDR3 nucleotide sequence: TGTGCCAGCAGCTTAGTCAGCGGGAGGGCCGGGTGGAAGACCCAGTACTTC.